The clone carrying this T cell receptor (beta chain) was counted many times. Antigen: not known. V shed 0 bases, J shed 9 bases, and the junction held 5 bases outside the gene matches. Per germline, CDR1 MGHRA and CDR2 YSYEKL. The CDR3 sequence is 15 residues long. This sample is part of a study of CD8+CD57+ T cells in acquired aplastic anemia. Across the study: The mean DNA yield obtained from sorted CD4+ and CD8+ cells came to around 3 ug.

General observations from the study: CD8+ Simpson's diversity did not differ significantly between patients and controls. Comparison of patients with controls identified approximately 28 shared CD8+ CDR3 sequences.

Patients picked for sequencing had shown CD8+CD57+ cell expansion detected by flow cytometry. Both TCR beta VDJ combination and CDR3 sequence profiling were carried out. Genomic DNA was the template for this profiling. MiXCR, applied by TCRdb to the reads, yields one record per CDR3 protein. The table has fewer than 250,000 distinct CDR3 sequences, 47% seen once; the top ten hold 7.8%. The sequence came from a human donor with aplastic anemia. Sequenced: sorted CD4+, CD8+, or CD8+CD57+ T cells (not recorded which) from PBMCs. The chain couples TRBV4-1 to TRBJ2-1, with 10 bases fitting TRBD2. The chain's CDR3 is CASSQDGTSEGEQFF. CDR3 DNA: TGCGCCAGCAGCCAAGATGGGACTAGCGAGGGTGAGCAGTTCTTC.